The clone carrying this TCR beta chain was found a few times. A single record per CDR3 protein comes from TCRdb applying MiXCR to the 5' RACE reads. The sample consists of 150,000 to 200,000 distinct CDR3 sequences, around 20% of them appearing once. Germline V gene sequence: CDR1 MDHEN, CDR2 SYDVKM. This CDR3 contains 18 residues. Unmatched junction bases numbered 8, after V lost 2 bases and J lost 4 bases. This specimen comes from a study of CD8 T cells in ankylosing spondylitis. V gene TRBV28 combines with J gene TRBJ2-6, with TRBD1 matching 10 bases. The source is a male donor with ankylosing spondylitis or in good health (not recorded which). The sequenced material came from blood, either unsorted or a sorted T cell fraction (not recorded which). In DNA form, the CDR3 reads TGTGCCAGCAGTTTAACAGGGACAGGGGAGGAAGGGGCCAACGTCCTGACTTTC. Translated, it gives CASSLTGTGEEGANVLTF.